This TCR beta chain was sequenced in a study of post-analysis software for immune sequencing data. This clonotype showed up just a few times. Its antigen is still unknown. Study-wide findings and caveats: The normalized Chao1 diversity of multiple sclerosis patients was significantly lower than that of controls. Controls showed lower frequencies than patients for five TRBV segments, and TRBV5-6, TRBV5-1 and TRBV20-1 were among these. The F measure placed samples prepared in the same batch into strongly shared clusters.

Included in the TCR beta cDNA libraries were unique molecular identifiers. Via MiXCR, TCRdb re-called the PCR reads, giving one row per CDR3 protein. In the table there are some 800,000 distinct CDR3 sequences, 46% of which are singletons. This CDR3 contains 14 residues. Per germline, CDR1 LGHNA and CDR2 YNFKEQ. V was pared by 3 bases and J by 7 bases, with 13 bases between. This TCR was recovered from a girl aged 10 to 17 with multiple sclerosis. The chain carries TRBV4-2 and TRBJ2-1; possible D gene TRBD2, 6 bases. Sequenced input: blood. In DNA, the CDR3 is TGTGCCAGCAGCCACCCGGGACTTACGAATGAGCAGTTCTTC. It encodes CASSHPGLTNEQFF.